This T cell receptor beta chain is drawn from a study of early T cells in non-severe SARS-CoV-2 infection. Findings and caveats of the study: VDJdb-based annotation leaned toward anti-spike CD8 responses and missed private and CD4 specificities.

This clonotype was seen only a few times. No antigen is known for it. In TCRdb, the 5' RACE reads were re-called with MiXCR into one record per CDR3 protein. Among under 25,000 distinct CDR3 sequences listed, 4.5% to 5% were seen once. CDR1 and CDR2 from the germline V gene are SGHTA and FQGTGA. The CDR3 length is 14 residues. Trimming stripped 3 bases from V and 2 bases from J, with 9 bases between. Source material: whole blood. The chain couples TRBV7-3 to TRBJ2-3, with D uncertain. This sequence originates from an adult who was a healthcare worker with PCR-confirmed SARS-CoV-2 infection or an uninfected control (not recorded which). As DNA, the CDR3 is TGTGCCAGCAGCTTTGGGCAGTACACAGATACGCAGTATTTT. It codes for CASSFGQYTDTQYF.